What follows are 31 T cell receptor beta chains derived from one specimen sequenced in a study of CD8 T cells in ankylosing spondylitis. Study observations and caveats: What seemed typical of ankylosing spondylitis blood was a TCR beta motif built from about 8 highly homologous variants.

Their cognate antigens are unknown. TCRdb re-derived calls from the 5' RACE reads in MiXCR, one entry per CDR3 protein. The sample lists 470,000 or so distinct CDR3 sequences; 26% were seen once. The material sequenced was blood, either unsorted or a sorted T cell fraction (not recorded which). The receptors were sampled from a male donor with ankylosing spondylitis.

The gene calls are TRBV6-1 and TRBJ1-6, with 9 bases matching TRBD1. CDR1 and CDR2 from the germline V gene are MNHNS and SASEGT. CDR3 size: 15 residues. J lost 9 bases, V lost 6 bases, and 9 bases had no gene match. CDR3 nucleotides: TGTGCCAGCAGGACTTTACAGGGGGCAACTTCACCCCTCCACTTT. Its protein is CASRTLQGATSPLHF.

The chain couples TRBV12-5 to TRBJ2-2; 10 bases line up with TRBD2. Unmatched junction bases numbered 23, after V lost 7 bases and J lost 6 bases. CDR3 size: 20 residues. CDR1 and CDR2 (germline): LGHNT, FRNRAP. The DNA of the CDR3 is TGTGCTAGTGCTTTCCACCTCAAGGGGTGGGGACTAGCGACTTCCGGGGAGCTGTTTTTT. Amino acid sequence: CASAFHLKGWGLATSGELFF.

This clonotype was seen only a few times. The genes are TRBV5-1 and TRBJ2-2; D gene unclear. V lost 0 bases to trimming and J lost 9 bases, with 15 bases between them. Germline CDR1 SGHRS, CDR2 YFSETQ. CDR3 length: 15 residues. The chain's CDR3 is CASSLALRPSWELFF. For the CDR3, the DNA is TGCGCCAGCAGCTTGGCCCTAAGGCCCTCCTGGGAGCTGTTTTTT.

This clonotype was seen only a few times. This chain connects TRBV25-1 to TRBJ1-2, with 7 bases lining up with TRBD1. The CDR3 is 14 amino acids. The trim removed 0 bases at V and 5 bases at J, leaving 3 bases unmatched. Germline V CDR1 and CDR2: MGHDK, SYGVNS. The DNA of the CDR3 is TGTGCCAGCAGTGAATACGGGACAGCTTATGGCTACACCTTC. Protein: CASSEYGTAYGYTF.

The rearrangement links TRBV5-1 to TRBJ2-5; 8 positions agree with TRBD1. The CDR3 consists of 15 residues. Trimming took 0 bases from V and 1 from J; bases not matched to a gene: 2. Germline V gene sequence: CDR1 SGHRS, CDR2 YFSETQ. CDR3 DNA sequence: TGCGCCAGCAGCTTGGGACAGGGGACCCAAGAGACCCAGTACTTC. Translation gives CASSLGQGTQETQYF.

This clonotype has only a few counts. V and J are TRBV4-1 and TRBJ1-4; possible D gene TRBD1, 6 bases. Trimming removed 0 bases from V and 16 bases from J, with 12 bases in between. The CDR3 loop spans 12 amino acids. The germline gives CDR1 MGHRA, CDR2 YSYEKL. CDR3 region: CASSQDEGVRFF. The CDR3 bases are TGCGCCAGCAGCCAAGACGAGGGGGTTCGGTTTTTT.

This chain connects TRBV19 to TRBJ2-1; 11 bases line up with TRBD2. Per the germline V gene, CDR1 is LNHDA and CDR2 is SQIVND (reference sequence). The CDR3 is made up of 17 amino acids. The J segment lost 6 bases and the V segment lost 3 bases, leaving 10 bases of the junction unmatched. CDR3 amino acids: CASSIRDTSGSGNEQFF. Here the CDR3 DNA reads TGTGCCAGTAGTATCAGGGATACTAGCGGGAGTGGCAATGAGCAGTTCTTC.

The V and J genes are TRBV20-1 and TRBJ2-3; TRBD2 aligns across 7 bases. The CDR3 has 15 amino acids. Germline V gene sequence: CDR1 DFQATT, CDR2 SNEGSKA (reference sequence). The V segment lost 5 bases and the J segment 0 bases; nucleotides outside the gene matches: 8. CDR3 in amino acids: CSAGQAGPSTDTQYF. CDR3 nucleotides: TGCAGTGCTGGCCAAGCGGGGCCTAGCACAGATACGCAGTATTTT.

This clonotype was seen repeatedly, ten times or more. The chain joins TRBV12-3 or TRBV12-4 to TRBJ1-2; maybe TRBD1 (5 bases). Trimming left V 6 bases short and J 7 bases short, with 18 bases between. The CDR3 has 14 amino acids. CDR3 amino acids: CASSRQRQGVGYTF. CDR3 in DNA: TGTGCCAGCAGCCGACAGCGGCAGGGAGTTGGCTACACCTTC.

The V gene is TRBV6-2 or TRBV6-3, the J gene TRBJ2-5; 10 bases are shared with TRBD2. V lost 5 bases and J lost 5; bases outside the gene matches: 5. The CDR3 runs to 14 residues. CDR1 is MNHEY, CDR2 SVGEGT, per germline. The CDR3 loop reads CASSGLAGAETQYF. The CDR3 nucleotides read TGTGCCAGCAGTGGGCTAGCGGGAGCTGAGACCCAGTACTTC.

V and J are TRBV20-1 and TRBJ2-1; D tentatively reads TRBD1 or TRBD2 (6 bases each). The V end was cut by 6 bases, the J end by 7 bases, with 25 bases between. From germline, CDR1 is DFQATT and CDR2 SNEGSKA (reference sequence). This CDR3 spans 16 amino acids. CDR3 nucleotide sequence: TGCAGTGCCTCCAAACCCGGAGGGGGAGGTGGGAATGAGCAGTTCTTC. Translation: CSASKPGGGGGNEQFF.

The chain has TRBV12-3 or TRBV12-4 and TRBJ2-2; TRBD1 matches 7 bases. With V trimmed by 7 bases and J by 1 base, 6 bases remained unmatched. The CDR3 sequence is 15 residues long. In DNA form, the CDR3 reads TGTGCCAGCACCCAGGGACAGAAGAACACCGGGGAGCTGTTTTTT. It yields the protein CASTQGQKNTGELFF.

The V and J genes are TRBV20-1 and TRBJ2-3; 11 bases align to TRBD2. The CDR3 is made up of 15 amino acids. After removal of 5 bases from V and 4 bases from J, the junction contained 8 bases not matched to a gene. Germline assignment: CDR1 DFQATT and CDR2 SNEGSKA (reference sequence). The CDR3 DNA reads TGCAGTGCTCCTAGCGGGAGGACCCACCCAGATACGCAGTATTTT. It yields the protein CSAPSGRTHPDTQYF.

This clonotype was observed a handful of times. V is TRBV5-1 and J is TRBJ2-7, with 14 positions matching TRBD2. Trimming took 6 bases from V and 0 from J; bases not matched to a gene: 14. This CDR3 has 19 residues. The germline V gene has CDR1 SGHRS and CDR2 YFSETQ. The CDR3 DNA reads as TGCGCCAGCACGACTAGCGGGAGGGCCCGGGTTGGGAGCTCCTACGAGCAGTACGTC. This sequence encodes CASTTSGRARVGSSYEQYV.

This clonotype has more than one count but fewer than ten. The V and J genes are TRBV5-1 and TRBJ2-5, with TRBD2 identical over 9 bases. This CDR3 has 15 residues. Trimming at V came to 0 bases and at J to 4 bases, leaving 4 bases not matched to a gene. Germline V gene data show CDR1 as SGHRS and CDR2 as YFSETQ. The CDR3 DNA reads as TGCGCCAGCAGCTTGGCCGGGACTAGCCCAGAGACCCAGTACTTC. Translated, it gives CASSLAGTSPETQYF.

This clonotype was detected only a few times. The V call is TRBV5-1, the J call TRBJ1-2; 7 positions agree with TRBD1. J was trimmed by 2 bases and V by 4 bases; bases with no gene match: 5. Germline values: CDR1 SGHRS, CDR2 YFSETQ. The CDR3 runs to 14 residues. The CDR3 nucleotides are TGCGCCAGCAGCAGAACGACAGGGAACTATGGCTACACCTTC. It yields the protein CASSRTTGNYGYTF.

This clonotype occurred a few times. The chain has TRBV20-1 and TRBJ2-3; TRBD2 agrees at 13 bases. V lost 7 bases, J lost 5 bases, and 6 bases stayed unmatched. Germline V gene data show CDR1 as DFQATT and CDR2 as SNEGSKA (reference sequence). This CDR3 has 14 residues. The chain's CDR3 is CSVGTSGKEDTQYF. CDR3 in DNA: TGCAGTGTCGGGACTAGCGGGAAGGAAGATACGCAGTATTTT.

The chain links TRBV24-1 to TRBJ2-3; D not resolved. Trimming cost V 4 bases and J 0 bases, with 13 bases left between them. CDR3 size: 16 residues. Germline V gene sequence: CDR1 KGHDR, CDR2 SFDVKD. DNA of the CDR3: TGTGCCACCAGTGACCCACTCAGCGCTAGCACAGATACGCAGTATTTT. Its protein is CATSDPLSASTDTQYF.

This clonotype was observed a single time. V usage is TRBV19 and J usage is TRBJ1-5; D is undetermined. The germline V gene has CDR1 LNHDA and CDR2 SQIVND (reference sequence). The CDR3 extends over 14 amino acids. V was cut by 5 bases and J by 6 bases, with 14 bases left in between. CDR3 amino acids: CASSLPGLGQPQHF. Written as DNA, the CDR3 is TGTGCCAGTAGTTTGCCAGGTTTGGGTCAGCCCCAGCATTTT.

The genes are TRBV20-1 and TRBJ1-1, with D perhaps TRBD1 (6 bases). The CDR3 totals 14 residues. Trimming pared 3 bases from V and 5 bases from J, leaving 16 bases between. Germline V gene sequence: CDR1 DFQATT, CDR2 SNEGSKA (reference sequence). CDR3 sequence: CSASRDRFGTEAFF. CDR3 sequence (DNA): TGCAGTGCTAGCCGAGACAGGTTTGGTACTGAAGCTTTCTTT.

The J gene is TRBJ2-1, the V gene TRBV21-1; TRBD2 reflects the table's D call only, with no check against the DNA. TRBV21-1 is given as a pseudogene. This CDR3 contains 18 residues. CDR3 loop: CASSTAGGTSGSYNEQFF. CDR3 in DNA: TGTGCCAGCAGCACGGCGGGAGGGACTAGCGGGAGCTACAATGAGCAGTTCTTC.

The chain is built from TRBV11-2 and TRBJ2-3; a weak D match, TRBD2 (5 bases). The CDR3 is made up of 15 amino acids. Trimming cost V 5 bases and J 0 bases, with 12 bases left between them. Germline CDR1 SGHAT, CDR2 FQNNGV. CDR3 protein: CASSPGFSSTDTQYF. The CDR3 nucleotides read TGTGCCAGCAGCCCGGGATTCTCCAGCACAGATACGCAGTATTTT.

This clonotype came up a few times. The chain recombines TRBV2 with TRBJ2-1; possible D gene TRBD1, 6 bases. V was clipped by 7 bases and J by 5 bases, with 18 bases between them. The CDR3 sequence is 15 residues long. Germline values: CDR1 SNHLY, CDR2 FYNNEI. The CDR3 loop is CASMASPQGDNEQFF. Here the CDR3 DNA reads TGTGCCAGCATGGCTAGCCCACAGGGAGACAATGAGCAGTTCTTC.

This sequence joins TRBV3-1 and TRBJ2-3; the match to TRBD2 covers 8 bases. Germline loops: CDR1 LGHDT, CDR2 YNNKEL (reference sequence). V lost 2 bases and J lost 3; bases outside the gene matches: 4. The CDR3 totals 15 residues. The CDR3 DNA follows: TGTGCCAGCAGCCAAACGGGAGGGTTAACAGATACGCAGTATTTT. This encodes CASSQTGGLTDTQYF.

The chain couples TRBV6-1 to TRBJ2-5; 9 nucleotides align to TRBD2. This CDR3 contains 14 residues. J lost 5 bases, V lost 7 bases, and 8 bases had no gene match. CDR1 and CDR2 (germline): MNHNS, SASEGT. The CDR3 protein is CASTEREVGETQYF. Here the CDR3 DNA reads TGTGCCAGCACCGAGCGGGAGGTTGGGGAGACCCAGTACTTC.

This clonotype was counted a few times. The chain couples TRBV11-3 to TRBJ2-1; D is undetermined. The CDR3 is 13 amino acids. V lost 2 bases, J lost 13 bases, and 15 bases lay in between. Germline loops: CDR1 SGHNT, CDR2 YENEEA. The DNA for the CDR3 is TGTGCCAGCAGCTTAAGAGGCATACCGACCCAGTTCTTC. Amino acids: CASSLRGIPTQFF.

V and J are TRBV3-1 and TRBJ2-2, with D perhaps matching TRBD2 (6 bases). This CDR3 spans 14 amino acids. CDR1 is LGHDT and CDR2 is YNNKEL in the germline V gene (reference sequence). Trimming took 0 bases from V and 4 from J, leaving 6 bases between them. The CDR3 nucleotides are TGTGCCAGCAGCCAAGAGGGAGGCACCGGGGAGCTGTTTTTT. Residues: CASSQEGGTGELFF.

In this sample, this clonotype turned up a few times. The chain has TRBV7-9 and TRBJ1-3, with 8 bases lining up with TRBD1. The germline V gene has CDR1 SEHNR and CDR2 FQNEAQ (reference sequence). The CDR3 runs 16 residues. V lost 3 bases to trimming and J lost 3 bases; unmatched junction nucleotides: 7. CDR3 protein: CASSLRGTGNGNTIYF. The CDR3 DNA follows: TGTGCCAGCAGCTTGAGGGGGACAGGAAATGGAAACACCATATATTTT.

This clonotype was counted ten times or more. The chain combines TRBV20-1 with TRBJ2-7; TRBD2 aligns across 8 bases. The CDR3 is 13 amino acids. Germline values: CDR1 DFQATT, CDR2 SNEGSKA (reference sequence). The V gene end was trimmed by 6 bases and the J gene end by 4 bases; junction bases not matched to a gene: 8. CDR3 bases: TGCAGTGCCACGCTGGGACTAGGGTACGAGCAGTACTTC. Translation: CSATLGLGYEQYF.

This chain links TRBV6-1 with TRBJ2-7; D might be TRBD2 (6 bases). The CDR3 sequence is 11 residues long. Germline CDR1 is MNHNS and CDR2 is SASEGT. The V gene lost 8 bases and the J gene lost 4 bases, with 9 bases spanning the gap. CDR3 nucleotide sequence: TGTGCCAGCGGGGACTTTTACGAGCAGTACGTC. Translation: CASGDFYEQYV.

This clonotype was observed a handful of times. The chain has TRBV3-1 and TRBJ2-5; tentatively, D is TRBD1 (5 bases). V was pared by 2 bases and J by 5 bases, with 9 bases between. Per the germline V gene, CDR1 is LGHDT and CDR2 is YNNKEL (reference sequence). The CDR3 totals 13 residues. Here the CDR3 DNA reads TGTGCCAGCAGCCAACCAGGGAAGGAGACCCAGTACTTC. Translated, it gives CASSQPGKETQYF.